This TCR beta chain was sequenced during a study of cytotoxic CD8 clonotypes in ibrutinib-treated CLL. Study-level information: After median around 70 months, roughly 14 stayed in remission, approximately twelve progressed; responses roughly 25 partial, 2 complete. Average yields of 255,043 productive templates and 75,000 to 100,000 productive rearrangements characterized the samples.

About this clone itself: Its specificity is not known.

Study-wide results and caveats: Baseline levels were approached again at progression, after clonality had risen at ibrutinib response. Against age-matched healthy donors, baseline clonality ran higher and tracked circulating CD8+ T-cell counts.

TCRdb keeps only in-frame clones here, not all; method: immunoSEQ multiplex PCR. Seen here are about 300,000 clones, 70% to 80% observed once, and the top ten hold about 5.3%. Germline CDR1 is SGHRS and CDR2 is YFSETQ. V was shortened by 0 bases and J by 8 bases, with 14 bases between the two germline ends. CDR3 size: 15 residues. This TCR derives from a human donor with chronic lymphocytic leukemia. Sequencing used PBMCs, obtained at disease progression, from a patient treated with ibrutinib. The chain employs TRBV5-1 and TRBJ1-4, with unresolved D. Here the CDR3 reads CASSLVGNSQEKLFF. For the CDR3, the DNA is TGCGCCAGCAGCTTGGTGGGGAACAGCCAAGAAAAACTGTTTTTT.